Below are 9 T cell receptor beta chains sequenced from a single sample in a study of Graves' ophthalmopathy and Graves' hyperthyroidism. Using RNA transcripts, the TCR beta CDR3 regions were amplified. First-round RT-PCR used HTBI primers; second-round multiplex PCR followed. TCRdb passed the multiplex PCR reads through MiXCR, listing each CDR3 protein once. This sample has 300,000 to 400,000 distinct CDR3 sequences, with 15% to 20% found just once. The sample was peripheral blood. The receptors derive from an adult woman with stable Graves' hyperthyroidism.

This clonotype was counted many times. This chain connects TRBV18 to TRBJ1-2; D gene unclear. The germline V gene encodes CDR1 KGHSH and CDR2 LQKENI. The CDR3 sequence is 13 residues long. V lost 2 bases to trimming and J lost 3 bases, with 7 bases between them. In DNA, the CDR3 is TGTGCCAGCTCACCAAACGGAGACTATGGCTACACCTTC. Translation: CASSPNGDYGYTF. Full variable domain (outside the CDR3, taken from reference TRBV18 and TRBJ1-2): NAGVMQNPRHLVRRRGQEARLRCSPMKGHSHVYWYRQLPEEGLKFMVYLQKENIIDESGMPKERFSAEFPKEGPSILRIQQVVRGDSAAYFCASSPNGDYGYTFGSGTRLTVV.

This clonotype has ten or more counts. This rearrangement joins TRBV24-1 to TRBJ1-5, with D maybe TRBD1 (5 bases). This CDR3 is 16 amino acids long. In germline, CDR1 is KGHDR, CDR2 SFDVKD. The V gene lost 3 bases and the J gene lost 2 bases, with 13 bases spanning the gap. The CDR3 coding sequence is TGTGCCACCAGTGATCGGGCTCAGGGTGGCAATCAGCCCCAGCATTTT. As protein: CATSDRAQGGNQPQHF.

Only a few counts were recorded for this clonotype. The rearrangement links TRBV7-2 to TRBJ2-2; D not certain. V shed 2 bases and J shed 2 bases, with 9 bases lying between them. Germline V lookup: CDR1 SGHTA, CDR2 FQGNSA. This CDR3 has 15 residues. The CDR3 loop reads CASSLSYSNTGELFF. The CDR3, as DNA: TGTGCCAGCAGCTTAAGCTACAGCAACACCGGGGAGCTGTTTTTT.

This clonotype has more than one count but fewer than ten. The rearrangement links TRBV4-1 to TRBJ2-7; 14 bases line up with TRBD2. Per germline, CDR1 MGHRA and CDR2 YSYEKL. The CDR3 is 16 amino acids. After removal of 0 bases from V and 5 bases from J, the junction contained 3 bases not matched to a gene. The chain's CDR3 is CASSQETSGRANEQYF. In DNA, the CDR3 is TGCGCCAGCAGCCAAGAGACTAGCGGGAGGGCCAACGAGCAGTACTTC.

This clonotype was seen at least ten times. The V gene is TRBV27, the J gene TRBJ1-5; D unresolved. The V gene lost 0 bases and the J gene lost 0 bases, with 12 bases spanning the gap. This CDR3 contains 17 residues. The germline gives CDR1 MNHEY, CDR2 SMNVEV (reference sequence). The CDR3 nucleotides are TGTGCCAGCAGTTTATCTGGATGGCAGTTTAGCAATCAGCCCCAGCATTTT. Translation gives CASSLSGWQFSNQPQHF.

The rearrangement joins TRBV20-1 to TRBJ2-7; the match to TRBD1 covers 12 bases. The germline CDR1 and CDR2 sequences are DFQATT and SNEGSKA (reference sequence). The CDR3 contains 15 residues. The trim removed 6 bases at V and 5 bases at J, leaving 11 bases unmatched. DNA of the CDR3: TGCAGTGCCCAGGGGGGGACAGGGGGCCCCAACGAGCAGTACTTC. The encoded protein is CSAQGGTGGPNEQYF.

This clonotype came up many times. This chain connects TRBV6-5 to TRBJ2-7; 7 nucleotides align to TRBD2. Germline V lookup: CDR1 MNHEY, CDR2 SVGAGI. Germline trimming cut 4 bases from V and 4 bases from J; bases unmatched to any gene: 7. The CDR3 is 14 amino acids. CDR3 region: CASSSKTSSYEQYF. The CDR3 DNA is TGTGCCAGCAGTTCGAAGACTAGCTCTTACGAGCAGTACTTC.

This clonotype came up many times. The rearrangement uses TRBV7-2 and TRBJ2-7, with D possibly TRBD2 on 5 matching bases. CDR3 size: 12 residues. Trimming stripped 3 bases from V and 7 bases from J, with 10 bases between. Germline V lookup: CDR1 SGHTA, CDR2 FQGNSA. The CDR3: CASSFRTGEQYF. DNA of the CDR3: TGTGCCAGCAGCTTCCGGACTGGGGAGCAGTACTTC.

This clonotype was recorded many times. CDR3 sequence (DNA): TGTGCCAGCAGTTTAAGGGGGCGAAAATACGAGCAGTACTTC. It is translated as CASSLRGRKYEQYF. This rearrangement joins TRBV12-3 or TRBV12-4 to TRBJ2-7, with TRBD1 identical over 7 bases. This CDR3 is 14 amino acids long. J lost 4 bases, V lost 2 bases, and 5 bases had no gene match.